Below, 20 T cell receptor delta chains from the same sample are listed, as sequenced in a study of γδ T cells in repeated Plasmodium falciparum infection. TCRdb made new clone calls on the multiplex PCR reads using CATT. This repertoire shows about 50,000 delta-chain clones, around 2% found once; its top ten account for roughly 24%. Bulk repertoires came from Vgamma9/Vdelta2+ or Vdelta2-negative gammadelta T cells flow-sorted from PBMC. Material for sequencing was gamma-delta T cells from blood. The receptors stem from a pool of human donors (malaria-infected and uninfected, not separated).

This clone was detected a few times. TCRdb attributes to this sequence the protein of a much larger clone, which differs from the DNA translation at residue 18; a read error is likely, and the protein displayed is translated from the DNA. No call exists for the J gene, whereas the V gene is TRDV1; the D call of TRDD3 is as the table states it, not checked on the DNA. The germline V gene encodes CDR1 TSWWSYY and CDR2 QGS. This CDR3 comprises 20 residues. CDR3 residues: CALGVLGYWGIPRYTDKPIF. In DNA, the CDR3 is TGTGCTCTTGGGGTCCTGGGCTACTGGGGGATACCCCGGTACACCGATAAACCCATCTTT.

The table lists this clone with a few counts. A read error is likely here: a far larger clone is one base away. Different DNA sequences within this sample yield the same CDR3. The chain is built from TRDV1 and TRDJ1; 8 nucleotides agree with TRDD2. This CDR3 spans 20 amino acids. The germline gives CDR1 TSWWSYY, CDR2 QGS. The CDR3 protein is CALGVIKLPTGMEHTDKLIF. The CDR3, as DNA: TGTGCCCTTGGGGTAATAAAACTTCCTACTGGGATGGAACACACCGATAAACTCATCTTT.

Many counts were recorded for this clone. CDR3: CALGESLPALFGGSNTDKLIF. CDR3 nucleotide sequence: TGTGCTCTTGGGGAAAGCCTTCCTGCCCTTTTTGGGGGATCCAACACCGATAAACTCATCTTT. The rearrangement joins TRDV1 to TRDJ1; maybe TRDD3 (8 bases). TCRdb leaves out the J gene; it was filled in here by matching the DNA to germline. The germline V gene has CDR1 TSWWSYY and CDR2 QGS. The CDR3 is made up of 21 amino acids. The V end was cut by 2 bases, the J end by 0 bases, with 28 bases between.

Comment on this clone: A far larger clone is just one base off, so this is likely a read error. Other nucleotide sequences in the sample specify the same CDR3. This chain links TRDV3 with TRDJ1; D is possibly TRDD3 (6 bases). The CDR3 consists of 15 residues. Germline values: CDR1 TVYSNPD, CDR2 GDNSRS (reference sequence). The CDR3 nucleotides read TGTGCCTTTAAACGTACTGGGCGGTACACTGATAAACTCATCTTT. Translating gives CAFKRTGRYTDKLIF.

There are many counts of this clone. A far bigger clonotype differs at one base, so this is likely a read error. Other DNA sequences in the sample encode the same CDR3. This chain uses TRDV1 with TRDJ1; D possibly corresponds to TRDD2 (8 bases). CDR3 size: 26 residues. Looked up from germline, CDR1 is TSWWSYY and CDR2 is QGS. CDR3 in DNA: TGTGCTCTCGGGGAACAACGGCGAAATCCGACTTCCTTCCTAAACTGGGGAGCTACGTACACCGATAAACTCATCTTT. Translated: CALGEQRRNPTSFLNWGATYTDKLIF.

This clone was found a few times. A far more abundant clone sits one base away, making this likely a read error. Other DNA sequences in the sample encode the same CDR3. No call exists for the J gene, whereas the V gene is TRDV2; the table's D call TRDD3 went unverified against the DNA. Germline V gene data show CDR1 as GEAIGNYY and CDR2 as EKD. This CDR3 contains 23 residues. The CDR3 spells CACDMVGFLPNLPAGAYTDKLIF. For the CDR3, the DNA is TGTGCCTGTGACATGGTCGGATTCCTCCCAAACCTTCCTGCTGGAGCGTACACCGATAAACTCATTTTT.

This clone was seen a handful of times. TCRdb pairs this DNA with a much larger clone's protein that differs at residue 20, likely a read error; the protein shown was translated from the DNA. The V gene is TRDV1, but the J gene lacks a call; the table's TRDD3 call for D was not verified on the DNA. This CDR3 region has 23 residues. The germline CDR1 and CDR2 sequences are TSWWSYY and QGS. CDR3 residues: CALGAMAFLHFTGGPALTAHLFF. DNA of the CDR3: TGTGCTCTTGGGGCGATGGCCTTCCTCCATTTCACTGGGGGTCCCGCTTTGACAGCACATCTCTTCTTT.

Notes on this clone: The protein that TCRdb holds for this DNA derives from a much larger clone and differs from the translated DNA at residue 4, which likely indicates a read error; the protein shown here is translated from the DNA. This chain uses TRDV1 with TRDJ1; 10 bases map to TRDD3. TCRdb leaves out the J gene; it was filled in here by matching the DNA to germline. The length of the CDR3 is 21 residues. The junction had 24 bases not matched to a gene; V was cut back by 8 bases and J by 0 bases. Germline V lookup: CDR1 TSWWSYY, CDR2 QGS. Here the CDR3 reads CALRKGILWWGIPKYTDKLIF. The DNA of the CDR3 is TGTGCTCTTAGGAAGGGGATTCTTTGGTGGGGGATACCAAAGTACACCGATAAACTCATCTTT.

This clone was found a few times. The protein given by TCRdb reflects a much larger clone and differs at residue 6 from this DNA's translation, likely from a read error; the protein shown is the DNA's translation. The V gene is TRDV2, the J gene TRDJ1; D unresolved. TCRdb leaves out the J gene; it was filled in here by matching the DNA to germline. CDR1 and CDR2 (germline): GEAIGNYY, EKD. This CDR3 is 15 amino acids long. V was shortened by 1 base and J by 3 bases, with 14 bases between the two germline ends. The chain's CDR3 is CACDTASPASDKLIF. In DNA form, the CDR3 reads TGTGCCTGTGACACGGCGTCCCCCGCGTCCGATAAACTCATCTTT.

This clone was picked up a small number of times. TCRdb's entry gives the protein of a much larger clone, which mismatches this DNA's translation at residue 9, likely from a read error; the protein reported here is translated from the DNA. The chain employs TRDV1 and TRDJ2; D is undetermined. TCRdb does not report a J gene; here it was assigned by matching the DNA to germline references. CDR1 is TSWWSYY and CDR2 is QGS in the germline V gene. The CDR3 has 14 amino acids. The germline V and J ends were trimmed by 0 bases and 7 bases, with 9 bases remaining between them. The CDR3 loop reads CALGELGRGAQLFF. The CDR3, as DNA: TGTGCTCTTGGGGAACTAGGTAGGGGAGCACAACTCTTCTTT.

Many counts were recorded for this clone. TCRdb's listed protein matches a much larger clone and diverges from this DNA's translation at residue 9, likely through a read error; the protein shown comes from the DNA. The gene calls are TRDV2 and TRDJ1; TRDD3 aligns across 8 bases. The J gene was missing in TCRdb and was found by matching the end of the DNA to germline. The trim removed 6 bases at V and 6 bases at J, leaving 8 bases unmatched. CDR1 and CDR2 (germline): GEAIGNYY, EKD. The CDR3 has 13 amino acids. CDR3 sequence (DNA): TGTGCCTGTTGGGGGATTGGGACCAATAAACTCATCTTT. Translated: CACWGIGTNKLIF.

This clone turned up a few times. The TCRdb protein comes from a much larger clone and disagrees with this DNA's translation at residue 21, likely due to a read error; the protein given here is derived from the DNA. CDR3 nucleotides: TGTGCTCTTGGGGAACTAGCCCTATGGCGTTGGGGGACGCATCCGTACACCGATAAACTCACCTTT. As protein: CALGELALWRWGTHPYTDKLTF. The V gene is TRDV1, but the J gene lacks a call; whether TRDD3, the table's D call, matches the DNA was not checked. CDR3 length: 22 amino acids. In germline, CDR1 is TSWWSYY, CDR2 QGS.

A few counts support this clone. The protein TCRdb gives is from a much larger clone and does not agree with this DNA's translation at residue 12, likely a read error; the protein shown here comes from the DNA. The V gene is TRDV2, the J gene TRDJ1; 7 bases match TRDD3. TCRdb records no J gene; here it was assigned by comparing the DNA to germline. The CDR3 spans 15 residues. Germline V gene data show CDR1 as GEAIGNYY and CDR2 as EKD. The CDR3 sequence: CACRWGGPYTDELIF. CDR3 coding DNA: TGTGCCTGTCGCTGGGGGGGTCCGTACACCGATGAACTCATCTTT.

Comment on this clone: This probably arose from a read error, given a far larger clone one base away. Other nucleotide sequences from this sample produce the same CDR3. This chain connects TRDV3 to TRDJ1, with D maybe TRDD3 (5 bases). No J gene is reported in TCRdb; it was inferred here by comparing the DNA with germline. V was pared by 2 bases and J by 0 bases, with 34 bases between. Germline V gene data show CDR1 as TVYSNPD and CDR2 as GDNSRS (reference sequence). The CDR3 length is 21 residues. The CDR3 DNA follows: TGTGCCTTTTTTGAGCGGTCGTCTACGACCTGGTACCGGGGGGACACCGATAAACTCATCTTT. This sequence encodes CAFFERSSTTWYRGDTDKLIF. The variable domain in full, completed from reference TRDV3 and TRDJ1, reads CDKVTQSSPDQTVASGSEVVLLCTYDTVYSNPDLFWYRIRPDYSFQFVFYGDNSRSEGADFTQGRFSVKHILTQKAFHLVISPVRTEDSATYYCAFFERSSTTWYRGDTDKLIFGKGTRVTVEP.

This clone appeared many times. Given a much more abundant clone one base away, this may be a read error. Other DNA sequences from this sample encode an identical CDR3 as well. CDR3 loop: CALGEPSFLRTALIF. In nucleotides, the CDR3 is TGCGCTCTTGGGGAACCCTCCTTCCTCCGTACGGCCCTGATCTTT. This sequence joins TRDV1 and TRDJ4; 7 bases map to TRDD2. The CDR3 totals 15 residues. Germline V gives CDR1 TSWWSYY, CDR2 QGS.

This clone was seen repeatedly, ten times or more. This DNA translates differently at residue 5 from the TCRdb protein, which is that of a much larger clone; a read error is likely, and the protein shown is the DNA's own translation. The chain recombines TRDV2 with TRDJ1, with 7 bases lining up with TRDD3. The germline CDR1 and CDR2 sequences are GEAIGNYY and EKD. CDR3 length: 18 amino acids. Trimming cost V 3 bases and J 0 bases; bases outside gene matches: 15. The CDR3 DNA sequence: TGTGCCTGTGACGCCCTAAGTACTGGGGAACAGTACACCGATAAACTCATCTTT. Its protein product is CACDALSTGEQYTDKLIF.

Remarks on this clone: A much larger clone is a single base away; this may be a read error. This CDR3 is also generated by other DNA sequences in the sample. V is TRDV1 and J is TRDJ1; TRDD3 matches at 12 bases. This CDR3 contains 20 residues. Looked up from germline, CDR1 is TSWWSYY and CDR2 is QGS. CDR3: CALGDAFYWGIHRYTDKLIF. The CDR3 region has the DNA TGTGCTCTTGGGGACGCCTTTTACTGGGGGATACACCGCTACACCGATAAACTCATCTTC.

This clone was observed a handful of times. This likely stems from a read error, as it lies one base from a far larger clone. At the DNA level, this CDR3 is encoded by other sequences in the same sample as well. There is no J gene call, but TRDV1 is given as the V gene; the table assigns TRDD3, which was not confirmed against the DNA. This CDR3 has 15 residues. From germline, CDR1 is TSWWSYY and CDR2 QGS. The CDR3 loop is CALGESYWDTDKLIF. The CDR3 DNA reads TGTGCTCTTGGGGAATCGTACTGGGACACCGATAAGCTCATCTTT.

Comment on this clone: A read error likely explains this, since a far larger clone differs by one base. The same CDR3 arises from other DNA sequences in this sample as well. V is TRDV2 and J is TRDJ1; 13 nucleotides agree with TRDD3. In the absence of a J gene in TCRdb, the DNA was matched to germline to assign it here. The V segment lost 2 bases and the J segment 5 bases; nucleotides outside the gene matches: 4. In germline, CDR1 is GEAIGNYY, CDR2 EKD. CDR3 length equals 15 residues. CDR3 in DNA: TGTGCCTGTGACAAACTGGGGGATACGACTGATAAACTCATCTTT. This gives the protein CACDKLGDTTDKLIF.

This clone was picked up a small number of times. The mismatch at residue 11 between this DNA's translation and the TCRdb protein of a much larger clone likely reflects a read error; the protein shown is translated from the DNA. The chain employs TRDV3 and TRDJ1; TRDD3 aligns across 10 bases. TCRdb supplies no J gene; here it was assigned by aligning the nucleotide sequence to germline. V shed 2 bases and J 2 bases; nucleotides not matched to a gene: 23. Germline V gene sequence: CDR1 TVYSNPD, CDR2 GDNSRS (reference sequence). This CDR3 is built from 20 residues. The CDR3 here is CAFLSPTSTYSLGDTDKLIF. CDR3 coding DNA: TGTGCCTTTTTGTCTCCTACGTCAACCTATTCACTGGGGGATACCGATAAACTCATCTTT.